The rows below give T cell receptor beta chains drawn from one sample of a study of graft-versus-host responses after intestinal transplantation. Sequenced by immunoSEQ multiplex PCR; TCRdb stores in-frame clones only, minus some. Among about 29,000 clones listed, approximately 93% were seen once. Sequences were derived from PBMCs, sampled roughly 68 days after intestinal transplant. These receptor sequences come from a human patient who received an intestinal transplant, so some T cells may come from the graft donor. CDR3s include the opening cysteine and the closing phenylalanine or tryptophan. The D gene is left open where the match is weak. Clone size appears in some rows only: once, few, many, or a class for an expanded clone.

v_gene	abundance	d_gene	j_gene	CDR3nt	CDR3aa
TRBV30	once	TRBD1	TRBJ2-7	TGTGCCTGGAGTGATCCTAATCAACGACAGGGCAACGAGCAGTACTTC	CAWSDPNQRQGNEQYF
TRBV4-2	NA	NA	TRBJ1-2	TGTGCCAGCAGCCAAGATGGGGCAGGTGACTATGGCTACACCTTC	CASSQDGAGDYGYTF
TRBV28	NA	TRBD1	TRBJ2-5	TGTGCCAGCAGTTCCGGACAGGGTCAAGAGACCCAGTACTTC	CASSSGQGQETQYF
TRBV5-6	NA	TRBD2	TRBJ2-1	TGTGCCAGCAGCCAGATCGCCCGACTAGCGGGGGTTTCCTACAATGAGCAGTTCTTC	CASSQIARLAGVSYNEQFF
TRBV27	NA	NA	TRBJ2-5	TGTGCCAGCAGTTTATCGACAGATTTCCAAGAGACCCAGTACTTC	CASSLSTDFQETQYF
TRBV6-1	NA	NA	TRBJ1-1	TGTGCCAGCAGTGATCCGGGAGGGAGTCCCGAAGCTTTCTTT	CASSDPGGSPEAFF
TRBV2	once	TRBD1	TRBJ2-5	TGTGCCAGCAGTGTACCGGGACAGACTTTGCAAGAGACCCAGTACTTC	CASSVPGQTLQETQYF
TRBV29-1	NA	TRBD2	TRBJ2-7	TGCAGCGTTGCTGGGTTAGCGGGAGATAAGTACTTC	CSVAGLAGDKYF
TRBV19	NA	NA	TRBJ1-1	TGTGCCAGTAGTGCTACAGGGCGCACTGAAGCTTTCTTT	CASSATGRTEAFF
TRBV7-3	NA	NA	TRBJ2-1	TGTGCCAGCAGCTTAAATCCCAACCCCCCATCGGGGCAGTTCTTC	CASSLNPNPPSGQFF
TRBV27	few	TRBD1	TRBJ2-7	TGTGCCAGCAGTCCGACGACAGGGGGCTACGAGCAGTACTTC	CASSPTTGGYEQYF
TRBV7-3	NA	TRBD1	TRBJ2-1	TGTGCCAGCAGCCCCACAGGGGGCGGGGATGAGCAGTTCTTC	CASSPTGGGDEQFF
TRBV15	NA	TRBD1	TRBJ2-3	TGTGCCACCAGCAGAGATCGGTGGGGACAGGTCACAGATACGCAGTATTTT	CATSRDRWGQVTDTQYF
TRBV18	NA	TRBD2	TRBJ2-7	TGTGCCAGCTCACCGATCGGGAGGGCCGAGCAGTACTTC	CASSPIGRAEQYF
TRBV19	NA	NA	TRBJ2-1	TGTGCCAGTAGTACCCCAGACGGATACAATGAGCAGTTCTTC	CASSTPDGYNEQFF
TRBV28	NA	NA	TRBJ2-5	TGTGCCAGCAGTTATCGACGGTACCAAGAGACCCAGTACTTC	CASSYRRYQETQYF
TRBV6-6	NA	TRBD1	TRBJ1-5	TGTGCCAGCAGGACAGGGAGCGGGTATCAGCCCCAGCATTTT	CASRTGSGYQPQHF
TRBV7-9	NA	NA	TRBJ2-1	TGTGCCAGCAGCTTAGTGACAAGTGGTGAGCAGTTCTTC	CASSLVTSGEQFF
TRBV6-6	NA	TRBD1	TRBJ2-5	TGTGCCAGCAGTTCCGGGACAGGGTTCGTTGTGACCCAGTACTTC	CASSSGTGFVVTQYF
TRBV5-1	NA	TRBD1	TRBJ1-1	TGCGCCAGCACCAGGGGGCGCATCGGCACTGAAGCTTTCTTT	CASTRGRIGTEAFF
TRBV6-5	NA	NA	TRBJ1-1	TGTGCCAGCAGTGTGCAGGGGACTGAAGCTTTCTTT	CASSVQGTEAFF
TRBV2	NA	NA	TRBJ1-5	TGTGCCAGCAGTGACGGGGGAGGTCAGCCCCAGCATTTT	CASSDGGGQPQHF
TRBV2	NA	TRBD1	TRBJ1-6	TGTGCCAGCAGTGAAGTCAGGGGGGCTTCACCCCTCCACTTT	CASSEVRGASPLHF
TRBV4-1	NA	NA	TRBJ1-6	TGCGCCAGCAGCCAAGACAGTCTGCGAGATTATAATTCACCCCTCCACTTT	CASSQDSLRDYNSPLHF
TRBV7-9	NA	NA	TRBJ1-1	TGTGCCAGCAGATCAAACATCGGGGCTATGAACACTGAAGCTTTCTTT	CASRSNIGAMNTEAFF
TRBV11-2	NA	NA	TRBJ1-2	TGTGCCAGCAGCTTAATAAGTAACTATGGCTACACCTTC	CASSLISNYGYTF
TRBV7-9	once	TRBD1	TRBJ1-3	TGTGCCAGCAGCTTAGCCATCAGGACAGGTTCTGGAAACACCATATATTTT	CASSLAIRTGSGNTIYF
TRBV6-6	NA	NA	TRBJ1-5	TGTGCCAGCAGTTATAACATCAATCAGCCCCAGCATTTT	CASSYNINQPQHF
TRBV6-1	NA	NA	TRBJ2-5	TGTGCCAGCAGTGAGGCGGGCCAAGAGACCCAGTACTTC	CASSEAGQETQYF